The rows below give T cell receptor beta chains drawn from one sample of a study of T-cell memory formation after mild COVID-19. Each CDR3 protein gets one entry after TCRdb re-called the 5' RACE reads with MiXCR. The sample records 410,000 or so distinct CDR3 sequences, 23% being singletons. Sequenced: PBMCs or a T cell subset sorted from them (not recorded which). These receptors came from an adult woman who had mild COVID-19 (a few samples of this study predate the infection). Cell type and time point are not known. CDR3s include the opening cysteine and the closing phenylalanine or tryptophan. The order of the fields is V gene, J gene, CDR3 protein.

V: TRBV4-3
J: TRBJ2-7
CDR3: CASSPWGVSYEQYF

V: TRBV5-1
J: TRBJ1-1
CDR3: CASSLGQGSDTEAFF

V: TRBV11-2
J: TRBJ2-1
CDR3: CASRMYNEQFF

V: TRBV19
J: TRBJ2-7
CDR3: CASSPGLAVAYEQYF

V: TRBV7-9
J: TRBJ1-1
CDR3: CASSPPMTGVMNTEAFF

V: TRBV6-5
J: TRBJ2-5
CDR3: CASSYSGSQETQYF

V: TRBV20-1
J: TRBJ2-7
CDR3: CSGGFYYEQYF

V: TRBV20-1
J: TRBJ1-1
CDR3: CSARPFGGMETEAFF

V: TRBV5-1
J: TRBJ2-5
CDR3: CASSFQASQETQYF

V: TRBV6-5
J: TRBJ2-1
CDR3: CASSPKTSALSSYNEQFF

V: TRBV6-6
J: TRBJ1-2
CDR3: CASSYTFPILGGYTF

V: TRBV18
J: TRBJ2-7
CDR3: CASSEGAYEQYF

V: TRBV12-3/TRBV12-4
J: TRBJ1-2
CDR3: CASTGHYGYTF

V: TRBV7-2
J: TRBJ2-3
CDR3: CASTTVRTPSTDTQYF

V: TRBV4-1
J: TRBJ2-2
CDR3: CASSQVHLFRPDGTGELFF

V: TRBV3-1
J: TRBJ2-1
CDR3: CASSLASGGEQFF

V: TRBV4-1
J: TRBJ2-3
CDR3: CASSQGIPGLMFTDTQYF

V: TRBV6-6
J: TRBJ1-6
CDR3: CASSWGSQINSPLHF

V: TRBV7-2
J: TRBJ1-1
CDR3: CASSVGRTGTEAFF

V: TRBV5-5
J: TRBJ2-1
CDR3: CASSLVGAGSYNEQFF

V: TRBV7-9
J: TRBJ2-3
CDR3: CASSPRTREGGDTQYF

V: TRBV5-1
J: TRBJ1-2
CDR3: CASSEGQGSYGYTF

V: TRBV5-1
J: TRBJ2-7
CDR3: CASSLASGRYEQYF

V: TRBV15
J: TRBJ2-1
CDR3: CATSRDLGGSYNEQFF

V: TRBV20-1
J: TRBJ2-1
CDR3: CSARDGLRHEQFF

V: TRBV7-6
J: TRBJ2-1
CDR3: CASSTSGGSYNEQFF

V: TRBV6-5
J: TRBJ2-1
CDR3: CASTAGTHNNEQFF

V: TRBV5-1
J: TRBJ2-1
CDR3: CASSLGAGIYNEQFF

V: TRBV6-2/TRBV6-3
J: TRBJ2-6
CDR3: CASRTGQGLSGANVLTF

V: TRBV5-5
J: TRBJ1-1
CDR3: CASSLDGNHGMNTEAFF

V: TRBV20-1
J: TRBJ2-3
CDR3: CSATRQGIDTQYF

V: TRBV14
J: TRBJ2-3
CDR3: CASSQVDTQYF

V: TRBV5-1
J: TRBJ2-1
CDR3: CASSPGLAGVLPYNEQFF

V: TRBV12-3/TRBV12-4
J: TRBJ1-6
CDR3: CASSFKQGDNSPLHF

V: TRBV7-9
J: TRBJ2-5
CDR3: CASSPWAGETQYF

V: TRBV7-9
J: TRBJ2-1
CDR3: CASSPPGLANNEQFF

V: TRBV18
J: TRBJ1-4
CDR3: CASSPRGVTNEKLFF

V: TRBV20-1
J: TRBJ2-7
CDR3: CSARTSGTTGEQYF

V: TRBV11-2
J: TRBJ1-2
CDR3: CASSFTDRGRNYGYTF

V: TRBV3-1
J: TRBJ2-2
CDR3: CASSLPIFGELFF

V: TRBV12-3/TRBV12-4
J: TRBJ1-5
CDR3: CASSFSSTGLQPQHF

V: TRBV4-1
J: TRBJ2-5
CDR3: CASSRTTGGAETQYF

V: TRBV7-3
J: TRBJ2-5
CDR3: CASSPTTSGGTQYF

V: TRBV29-1
J: TRBJ2-7
CDR3: CSVESPNRAYEQYF

V: TRBV29-1
J: TRBJ2-4
CDR3: CSVVLQNAKNIQYF

V: TRBV7-2
J: TRBJ2-3
CDR3: CASSERRGTDTQYF

V: TRBV4-1
J: TRBJ2-4
CDR3: CASSLEARAKNIQYF

V: TRBV7-2
J: TRBJ1-4
CDR3: CASSSTGGAQRGGKLFF

V: TRBV19
J: TRBJ2-2
CDR3: CASCPGHSNTGELFF

V: TRBV2
J: TRBJ1-5
CDR3: CASNRDRKKNQPQHF

V: TRBV20-1
J: TRBJ1-6
CDR3: CSARDLLAQPLHF

V: TRBV7-9
J: TRBJ2-5
CDR3: CASSLVHGGMETQYF

V: TRBV12-3/TRBV12-4
J: TRBJ2-1
CDR3: CATMGIEQFF